This entry lists 19 T cell receptor beta chains sequenced from one sample in a study of T cells in Graves' hyperthyroidism and ophthalmopathy (dated by TCRdb to about 2019). The library was made by multiplex PCR. Reads for this sample came from an Illumina HiSeq 2000. TCR beta CDR3 regions were amplified from RNA transcripts. The TCR CDR3 was subjected to a first round of RT-PCR using the HTBI primer set and the Qiagen OneStep RT-PCR kit. The raw public data were reprocessed by TCRdb itself: fastp quality trimming at Q25, MiXCR clonotype calling, in-frame beta chains only. Rows with one shared CDR3 protein collapse into an entry with the most common genes and DNA. Counted in this sample were 130,000 to 150,000 distinct CDR3 sequences; around 21% of them appeared once. The ten largest account for over 60% of the sample. The sample taken for sequencing was blood. These receptors were taken from a woman aged 45-59 years with Graves' hyperthyroidism that later progressed to Graves' ophthalmopathy.

This clonotype was counted ten times or more. CDR3: CASSLSSGLLNEQFF. CDR3 sequence (DNA): TGTGCCAGCTCACTGTCGAGCGGGCTCTTGAATGAGCAGTTCTTC. The V call is TRBV18, the J call TRBJ2-1, with D possibly being TRBD2 (6 bases). Germline loops: CDR1 KGHSH, CDR2 LQKENI. The V end lost 4 bases, the J end lost 7 bases, and 17 bases lay between the germline ends. The CDR3 sequence is 15 residues long.

This chain connects TRBV27 to TRBJ1-2, with D perhaps TRBD1 (6 bases). V lost 5 bases and J 3 bases, leaving 10 bases between the germline ends. The CDR3 sequence is 13 residues long. Per germline, CDR1 MNHEY and CDR2 SMNVEV (reference sequence). The DNA for the CDR3 is TGTGCCAGCAGTATGACAGGTCACTATGGCTACACCTTC. This translates into CASSMTGHYGYTF.

For this clonotype: A much larger clone lies one base from this, so it may be a read error. No DNA is shown, since the ends of the CDR3 on it are uncertain; the CDR3 is the one TCRdb lists. The V call is TRBV30, the J call TRBJ2-5; the table's D call TRBD2 went unverified against the DNA. From its first to its last residue, the CDR3 has 18 amino acids. Germline CDR1 and CDR2: GTSNPN and SVGIG (reference sequence). The CDR3 sequence is CAWGRGTSGSTRQETRYF.

This clonotype was detected once. The chain joins TRBV5-1 to TRBJ1-1; D remains unclear. This CDR3 comprises 14 residues. Germline-derived CDR1 and CDR2 are SGHRS and YFSETQ. V was pared by 1 base and J by 4 bases, with 11 bases between. CDR3 in DNA: TGCGCCAGCAGCTTGAAGAAACCTAGCACTGAAGCTTTCTTT. Its protein is CASSLKKPSTEAFF.

This clonotype was seen a few times. The chain has TRBV7-2 and TRBJ2-3; no clear D gene. Trimming pared 0 bases from V and 7 bases from J, leaving 5 bases between. There are 12 residues in the CDR3. Germline CDR1 reads SGHTA; CDR2 reads FQGNSA. DNA for the CDR3: TGTGCCAGCAGCTTAGCGGGGAATACGCAGTATTTT. It specifies CASSLAGNTQYF.

This clonotype was recorded at least ten times. The V and J genes are TRBV2 and TRBJ1-6; TRBD1 matches at 10 bases. The germline CDR1 and CDR2 sequences are SNHLY and FYNNEI. CDR3 length equals 15 residues. The V gene end was trimmed by 1 base and the J gene end by 10 bases; junction bases not matched to a gene: 4. The CDR3 spells CASSEVGQGNSPLHF. DNA of the CDR3: TGTGCCAGCAGTGAAGTGGGACAGGGGAACTCACCCCTCCACTTT.

This clonotype was counted ten times or more. This sequence joins TRBV24-1 and TRBJ2-1; 11 nucleotides match TRBD2. Germline V gene lookup returns CDR1 KGHDR and CDR2 SFDVKD. Unmatched junction bases numbered 7, after V lost 4 bases and J lost 6 bases. The CDR3 covers 16 residues. Here the CDR3 DNA reads TGTGCCACCAGTGACTCCGGGACTAGCGGCCGCAATGAGCAGTTCTTC. It yields the protein CATSDSGTSGRNEQFF.

This clonotype has a count of ten or more. The genes are TRBV6-1 and TRBJ2-7; 8 bases align to TRBD1. CDR1 is MNHNS and CDR2 is SASEGT in the germline V gene. This CDR3 has 14 residues. The trim removed 5 bases at V and 5 bases at J, leaving 8 bases unmatched. In DNA form, the CDR3 reads TGTGCCAGCAGTAAACAGGGGGAGTTCAACGAGCAGTACTTC. Protein: CASSKQGEFNEQYF.

This chain links TRBV19 with TRBJ1-2; tentative D call: TRBD1 (5 bases). V dropped 6 bases and J dropped 8 bases, with 16 bases sitting between them. The CDR3 loop spans 13 amino acids. Germline V gene data show CDR1 as LNHDA and CDR2 as SQIVND (reference sequence). The CDR3 coding sequence is TGTGCCAGTAGGCTTCAGGGAATTGGCGGCTACACCTTC. As protein: CASRLQGIGGYTF.

Concerning this clonotype itself: This sequence may be a read error, since a much larger clone differs from it by one base. CDR3 residues: CASSSQPGAQYF. The CDR3 coding sequence is TGTGCCAGCAGCTCACAGCCCGGGGCGCAGTATTTT. The chain employs TRBV7-2 and TRBJ2-3, with D perhaps TRBD2 (5 bases). The CDR3 is made up of 12 amino acids. Germline V lookup: CDR1 SGHTA, CDR2 FQGNSA. V dropped 4 bases and J dropped 10 bases, with 12 bases sitting between them. Looking up the rest from reference TRBV7-2 and TRBJ2-3 gives the full variable domain: GAGVSQSPSNKVTEKGKDVELRCDPISGHTALYWYRQSLGQGLEFLIYFQGNSAPDKSGLPSDRFSAERTGGSVSTLTIQRTQQEDSAVYLCASSSQPGAQYFGPGTRLTVL.

In its sample, this clonotype was seen many times. The rearrangement uses TRBV7-8 and TRBJ2-5, with 7 bases aligning to TRBD2. The CDR3 spans 19 residues. From germline, CDR1 is SGHVS and CDR2 FQNEAQ. The trim removed 5 bases at V and 0 bases at J, leaving 18 bases unmatched. CDR3 residues: CASSPSWGRALLYQETQYF. Here the CDR3 DNA reads TGTGCCAGCAGCCCCTCTTGGGGGAGGGCCCTCTTGTACCAAGAGACCCAGTACTTC.

J is TRBJ2-5 and V is TRBV20-1; 10 positions agree with TRBD2. With 5 bases clipped from V and 0 bases from J, the junction kept 6 bases outside the gene matches. This CDR3 is 15 amino acids long. Germline lookup yields CDR1 DFQATT and CDR2 SNEGSKA (reference sequence). The CDR3 DNA follows: TGCAGTGCTGTTGGGACTAGCGAGTACCAAGAGACCCAGTACTTC. Protein: CSAVGTSEYQETQYF.

The V call is TRBV5-1, the J call TRBJ2-2, with TRBD2 identical over 13 bases. CDR1 SGHRS and CDR2 YFSETQ come from the germline V gene. CDR3 length: 17 amino acids. V lost 2 bases and J lost 7; bases outside the gene matches: 8. The CDR3 reads CASSFPGLAGTGGELFF. CDR3 coding DNA: TGCGCCAGCAGCTTCCCGGGACTAGCGGGAACTGGCGGGGAGCTGTTTTTT.

The table lists this clonotype with many counts. This chain links TRBV28 with TRBJ2-1, with TRBD2 matching over 7 bases. The CDR3 spans 16 residues. V was clipped by 4 bases and J by 4 bases; unmatched bases: 10. CDR1 and CDR2 from the germline V gene are MDHEN and SYDVKM. CDR3 DNA sequence: TGTGCCAGCAGTTCCCTGATAGCGGGCGTGTACAATGAGCAGTTCTTC. Residues: CASSSLIAGVYNEQFF.

This clonotype was counted ten times or more. The chain recombines TRBV12-3 or TRBV12-4 with TRBJ1-2, with a weak D call TRBD1 (5 bases). Trimming removed 8 bases at V and 8 bases at J, with 21 bases between. CDR3 length equals 14 residues. CDR3 residues: CASYPQKGKRGYTF. CDR3 nucleotide sequence: TGTGCCAGCTACCCTCAGAAGGGGAAGAGGGGCTACACCTTC.

V and J are TRBV4-1 and TRBJ2-7; 8 nucleotides agree with TRBD2. This CDR3 region has 16 residues. The junction had 6 bases not matched to a gene; V was cut back by 0 bases and J by 2 bases. Germline CDR1 MGHRA, CDR2 YSYEKL. The CDR3 loop is CASSQDRAGVTYEQYF. As DNA, the CDR3 is TGCGCCAGCAGCCAAGATCGAGCGGGAGTAACCTACGAGCAGTACTTC.

This clonotype appeared many times. This CDR3 reads CASSEGRQDYEKLFF. The DNA of the CDR3 is TGTGCCAGCAGTGAAGGTAGACAGGATTATGAAAAACTGTTTTTT. The rearrangement joins TRBV2 to TRBJ1-4, with a possible D match to TRBD1 (6 bases). Germline-derived CDR1 and CDR2 are SNHLY and FYNNEI. The CDR3 totals 15 residues. V was trimmed by 1 base and J by 6 bases, leaving 12 bases between them.

Many counts were recorded for this clonotype. This sequence joins TRBV20-1 and TRBJ2-7, with 7 bases that match TRBD2. Germline CDR1 is DFQATT and CDR2 is SNEGSKA (reference sequence). V shed 4 bases, J shed 5 bases, and the junction held 8 bases outside the gene matches. CDR3 length: 13 amino acids. The CDR3 DNA follows: TGCAGTGCTAAGGCGGGAGAGAGGAACGAGCAGTACTTC. Its translation is CSAKAGERNEQYF.

Many counts were recorded for this clonotype. The rearrangement uses TRBV12-3 or TRBV12-4 and TRBJ2-5; D call uncertain. V was cut by 6 bases and J by 1 base, with 6 bases left in between. The CDR3 extends over 12 amino acids. The CDR3 reads CASSDSQETQYF. The CDR3 bases are TGTGCCAGCAGCGACTCCCAAGAGACCCAGTACTTC.